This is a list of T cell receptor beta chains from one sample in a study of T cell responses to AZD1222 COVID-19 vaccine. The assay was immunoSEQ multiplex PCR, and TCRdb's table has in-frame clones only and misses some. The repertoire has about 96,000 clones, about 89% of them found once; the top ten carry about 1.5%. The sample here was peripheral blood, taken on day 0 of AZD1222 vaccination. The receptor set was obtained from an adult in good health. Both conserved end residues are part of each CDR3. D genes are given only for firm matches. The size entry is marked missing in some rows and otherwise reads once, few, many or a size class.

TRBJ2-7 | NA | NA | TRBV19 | TGTGCCAGTAGTCCCGGGACCGCGGCGGCCTACGAGCAGTACTTC | CASSPGTAAAYEQYF
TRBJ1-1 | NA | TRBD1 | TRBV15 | TGTGCCACCAGCAGAGGACTCACGACAGGGCGCAACACTGAAGCTTTCTTT | CATSRGLTTGRNTEAFF
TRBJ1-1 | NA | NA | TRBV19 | TGTGCCAGTATCACAGACAGTTCGAACACTGAAGCTTTCTTT | CASITDSSNTEAFF
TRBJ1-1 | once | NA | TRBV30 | TGTGCCGGAAAAACGGGGGCTGAAGCTTTCTTT | CAGKTGAEAFF
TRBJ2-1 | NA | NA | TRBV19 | TGTGCTACAGGGCGGCAAACCTACAATGAGCAGTTCTTC | CATGRQTYNEQFF
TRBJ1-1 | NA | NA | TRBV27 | TGTGCCAGCAGTTTCACAGTTTACACTGAAGCTTTCTTT | CASSFTVYTEAFF
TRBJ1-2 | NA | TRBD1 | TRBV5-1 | TGCGCCAGCCGAGAGGGACAGGGGGGGGGCTACACCTTC | CASREGQGGGYTF
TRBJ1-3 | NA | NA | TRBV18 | TGTGCCAGCTCCCCCGGGACTGCCTCTGGAAACACCATATATTTT | CASSPGTASGNTIYF
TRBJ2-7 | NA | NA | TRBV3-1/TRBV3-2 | TGTGCCAGCAGCTTCCGGGCTCAGCAAGCCGAGCAGTACTTC | CASSFRAQQAEQYF
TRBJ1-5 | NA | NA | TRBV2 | TGTGCCAGCAGTTTCGGGAGGGCCGAGGCGCCCCAGCATTTT | CASSFGRAEAPQHF
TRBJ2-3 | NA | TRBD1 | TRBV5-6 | TGTGCCAGCAGCCCTGGGGACAGACCCACAGATACGCAGTATTTT | CASSPGDRPTDTQYF
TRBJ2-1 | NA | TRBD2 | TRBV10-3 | TGTGCCATCAGTGGAACTCAGCGGGGGGATTACAATGAGCAGTTCTTC | CAISGTQRGDYNEQFF
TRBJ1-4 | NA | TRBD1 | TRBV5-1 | TGCGCCAGCAGCTTGGTCGGGACAGGGAGTGAAAAACTGTTTTTT | CASSLVGTGSEKLFF
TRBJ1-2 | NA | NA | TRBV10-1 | TGCGCCAGCAGATCACCCGCCGACAGTAGAGGACAATATGGCTACACCTTC | CASRSPADSRGQYGYTF
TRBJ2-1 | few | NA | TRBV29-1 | TGCAGCGCCAATGGGCAGTACAATGAGCAGTTCTTC | CSANGQYNEQFF
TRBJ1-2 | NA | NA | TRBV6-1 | TGTGCCAGCAGTGAAGCAATGGAGAGGAACTATGGCTACACCTTC | CASSEAMERNYGYTF
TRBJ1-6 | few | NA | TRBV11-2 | TGTGCCAGCAGCGATAGGGGATCCAATTCACCCCTCCACTTT | CASSDRGSNSPLHF
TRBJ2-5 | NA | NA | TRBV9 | TGTGCCAGCAGTTTTAGCAGCCAAGAGACCCAGTACTTC | CASSFSSQETQYF
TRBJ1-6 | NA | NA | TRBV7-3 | TGTGCCAGCAGCTTTGAGGGGACTCCGGGTTCACCCCTCCACTTT | CASSFEGTPGSPLHF
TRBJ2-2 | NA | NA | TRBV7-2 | TGTGCCAGCAGCCCTACCGTTCAGAACACCGGGGAGCTGTTTTTT | CASSPTVQNTGELFF
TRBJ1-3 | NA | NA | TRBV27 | TGTGCCAGCAGTCCCTCGTGGGGGGAAACCTCTGGAAACACCATATATTTT | CASSPSWGETSGNTIYF
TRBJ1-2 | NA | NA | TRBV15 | TGTGCCACCAGCAGAGATGGCCGGACCTATGGCTACACCTTC | CATSRDGRTYGYTF
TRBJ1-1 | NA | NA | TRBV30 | TGTGCCTGGAGTGTGAACCTCGGAGGTACTGGGACTGAAGCTTTCTTT | CAWSVNLGGTGTEAFF
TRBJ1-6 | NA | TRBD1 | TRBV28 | TGTGCCAGCAGTTTGTTGGGACAGAATAATTCACCCCTCCACTTT | CASSLLGQNNSPLHF
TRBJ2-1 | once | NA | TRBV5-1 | TGCGCCAGCAGCTTAGACAGTAGCTCCTACAATGAGCAGTTCTTC | CASSLDSSSYNEQFF
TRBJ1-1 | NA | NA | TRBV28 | TGTGCCAGCAGTCCCTCGTCAGGGGCTAACACTGAAGCTTTCTTT | CASSPSSGANTEAFF
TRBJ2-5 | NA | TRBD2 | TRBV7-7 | TGTGCTAGCAGCTTAGGGCGGGGGACCCAAGAGACCCAGTACTTC | CASSLGRGTQETQYF
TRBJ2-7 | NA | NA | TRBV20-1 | TGCAGTGTTTCAAGCTACGAGCAGTACTTC | CSVSSYEQYF
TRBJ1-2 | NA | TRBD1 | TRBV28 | TGTGCCAGCAGCCCCAGGGGGAACTATGGCTACACCTTC | CASSPRGNYGYTF
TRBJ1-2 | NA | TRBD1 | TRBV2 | TGTGCCAGCAGCCCCAGACGGACAGGCGTCGGTGGCTACACCTTC | CASSPRRTGVGGYTF
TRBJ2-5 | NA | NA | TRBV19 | TGTGCCAGTAGTCCCAACCCCGGTCAAGAGACCCAGTACTTC | CASSPNPGQETQYF
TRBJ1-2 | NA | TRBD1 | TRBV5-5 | TGTGCCAGCAGCTTCATGGGGGACAGCTATGGCTACACCTTC | CASSFMGDSYGYTF
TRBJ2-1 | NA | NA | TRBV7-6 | TGTGCCAGCAGCTTAGGCCCCTCGAAGAATGAGCAGTTCTTC | CASSLGPSKNEQFF
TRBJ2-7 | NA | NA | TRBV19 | TGTGCCAGTAGTCTGGGGGGGACACGGAGCTACGAGCAGTACTTC | CASSLGGTRSYEQYF
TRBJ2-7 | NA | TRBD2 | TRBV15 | TGTGCCACCAGCAGAGATCGTAGCGGGGGTTTAGAGCAGTACTTC | CATSRDRSGGLEQYF
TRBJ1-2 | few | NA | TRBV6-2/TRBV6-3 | TGTGCCAGCAGTACCCTCGGGGGTGGCTATGGCTACACCTTC | CASSTLGGGYGYTF
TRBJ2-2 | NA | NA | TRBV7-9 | TGTGCCAGCAGCTTCCCGGGCAGGGGCACCGGGGAGCTGTTTTTT | CASSFPGRGTGELFF
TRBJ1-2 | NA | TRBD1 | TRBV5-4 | TGTGCCAGCAGCTTCGGACAGGGCTATGGCTACACCTTC | CASSFGQGYGYTF
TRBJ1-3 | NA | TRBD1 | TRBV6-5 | TGTGCCAGCAGCCGGACAGGGGGCGTAAACACCATATATTTT | CASSRTGGVNTIYF